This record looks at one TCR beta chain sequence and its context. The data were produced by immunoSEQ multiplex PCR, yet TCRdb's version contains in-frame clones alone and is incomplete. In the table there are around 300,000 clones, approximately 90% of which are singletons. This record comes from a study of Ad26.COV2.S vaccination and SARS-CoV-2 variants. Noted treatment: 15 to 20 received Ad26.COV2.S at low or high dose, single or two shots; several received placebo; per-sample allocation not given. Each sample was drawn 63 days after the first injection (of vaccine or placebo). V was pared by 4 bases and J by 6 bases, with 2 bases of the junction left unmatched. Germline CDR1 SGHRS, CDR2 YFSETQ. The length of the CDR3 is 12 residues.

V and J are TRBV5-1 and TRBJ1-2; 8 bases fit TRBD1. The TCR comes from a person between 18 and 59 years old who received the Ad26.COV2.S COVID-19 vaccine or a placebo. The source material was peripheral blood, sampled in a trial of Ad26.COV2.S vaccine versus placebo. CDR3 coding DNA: TGCGCCAGCAGCATACAGGGGGATGGCTACACCTTC. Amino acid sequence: CASSIQGDGYTF.